This T cell receptor (beta chain) appears in the sequencing data of a study of CD8+CD57+ T cells in acquired aplastic anemia. Overall study results and limits: Patients and controls shared roughly 28 CD8+ CDR3 sequences, which appeared highly expressed in patients and within their immunodominant clones.

Profiles of TCR beta VDJ and CDR3 were generated from a genomic DNA template. Via MiXCR, TCRdb re-called the reads, giving one row per CDR3 protein. The profile covers about 160,000 distinct CDR3 sequences, with 45% to 55% appearing a single time and roughly 30% taken by the ten largest. In patients chosen for sequencing, flow cytometry had shown CD8+CD57+ cell expansion. Every patient presented with severe acquired aplastic anemia. A remark on this clonotype: Antigen specificity is unknown.

V was trimmed by 1 base and J by 2 bases, leaving 11 bases between them. The CDR3 spans 14 residues. Germline values: CDR1 DFQATT, CDR2 SNEGSKA (reference sequence). What was sequenced was sorted CD4+, CD8+, or CD8+CD57+ T cells (not recorded which) from PBMCs. The receptor comes from a human donor with aplastic anemia. The chain couples TRBV20-1 to TRBJ2-5; D remains ambiguous. The CDR3 spells CSARAGSAQETQYF. CDR3 DNA sequence: TGCAGTGCTAGAGCGGGCAGCGCGCAAGAGACCCAGTACTTC.